This TCR beta chain was identified during a study of T-cell reconstitution after alpha-beta-depleted transplantation in children. Study-level findings and limits: Newly generated T cells supplied most T-cell counts and diversity one year post-transplant. Several hundred expanded graft clones reportedly gave rise to the alpha-beta T cells present about two months after transplant.

V lost 9 bases, J lost 6 bases, and 11 bases stayed unmatched. The V gene's germline CDR1 is KGHDR and CDR2 SFDVKD. There are 15 residues in the CDR3. Unique molecular identifiers were built into the TCRbeta library. Using its own MiXCR run on the PCR reads, TCRdb lists one record per CDR3 protein. Of hundreds of thousands of distinct CDR3 sequences listed, 7.5% to 9.5% were seen once; the top ten hold 35%. This clonotype was recorded at least ten times. Its antigen is currently unknown. The source is a male patient between 2 and 10 years old who had a stem cell transplant for acute myeloid leukemia, so the T cells may come from the graft donor. The sequenced sample was PBMCs, mostly from graft donor cells, obtained 360 days after TCRalphabeta/CD19-depleted stem cell transplant. The gene calls are TRBV24-1 and TRBJ2-1, with 9 nucleotides matching TRBD2. CDR3 residues: CATSGPGTSTNEQFF. The CDR3, as DNA: TGTGCCACCTCGGGGCCCGGGACTAGCACCAATGAGCAGTTCTTC.